One TCR beta chain is described in this entry. This sample was included in a study of CD8+CD57+ T cells in acquired aplastic anemia. Across the study: On average, sorted CD4+ and CD8+ cells gave approximately 3.1 ug of DNA.

Trimming removed 5 bases at V and 2 bases at J, with 12 bases between. This CDR3 region has 14 residues. Per germline, CDR1 SGHVS and CDR2 FQNEAQ. Only patients with CD8+CD57+ cell expansion on flow cytometry were chosen for sequencing. No therapy had been given to the patients at the time of blood sampling. Investigators profiled TCR beta VDJ and CDR3 from genomic DNA template. Using its own MiXCR run on the reads, TCRdb lists one record per CDR3 protein. The sample gives some 98,000 distinct CDR3 sequences, approximately 73% of which show up once; 65% is in the top ten. What was sequenced was sorted CD4+, CD8+, or CD8+CD57+ T cells (not recorded which) from PBMCs. The receptor's source is a human donor with aplastic anemia. The V call is TRBV7-8, the J call TRBJ1-2; a weak D match, TRBD1 (6 bases). The CDR3 region is CASSEGQKNYGYTF. The CDR3 coding sequence is TGTGCCAGCAGCGAAGGACAGAAGAACTATGGCTACACCTTC.